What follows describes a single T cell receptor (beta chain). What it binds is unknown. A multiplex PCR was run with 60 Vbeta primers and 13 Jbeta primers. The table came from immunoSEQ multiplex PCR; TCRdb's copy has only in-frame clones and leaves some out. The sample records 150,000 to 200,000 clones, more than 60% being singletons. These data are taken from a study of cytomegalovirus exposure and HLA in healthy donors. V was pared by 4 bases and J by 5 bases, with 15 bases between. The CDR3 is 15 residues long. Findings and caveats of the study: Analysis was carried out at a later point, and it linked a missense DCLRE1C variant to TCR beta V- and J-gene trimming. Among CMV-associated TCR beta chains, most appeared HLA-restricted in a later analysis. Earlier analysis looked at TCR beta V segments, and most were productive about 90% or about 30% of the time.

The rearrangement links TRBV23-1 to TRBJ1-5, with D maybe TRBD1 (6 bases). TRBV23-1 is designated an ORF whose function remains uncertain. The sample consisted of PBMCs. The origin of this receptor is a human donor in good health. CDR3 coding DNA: TGCGCCAGCAGTCCCGTTCAGGGGACCCATCAGCCCCAGCATTTT. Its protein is CASSPVQGTHQPQHF.